The rows below give T cell receptor beta chains drawn from one sample of a study of tumor-infiltrating lymphocytes in primary liver carcinoma. MiXCR, applied by TCRdb to the multiplex PCR reads, yields one record per CDR3 protein. The sample yields about 78,000 distinct CDR3 sequences, approximately 74% seen once. Material for sequencing was liver tumor tissue from sampling region 4. Receptors were obtained from a man aged 40-50 years with primary liver carcinoma and hepatitis B virus infection. Both conserved end residues are part of each CDR3. D genes are given only for firm matches. Clone size is given for some rows only: seen once, a few or many times, or a class if the clone is expanded.

TRBJ2-3 TRBV10-3 many . CAISESRLKDTQYF TGTGCCATCAGTGAGTCGAGGTTGAAAGATACGCAGTATTTT
TRBJ1-2 TRBV9 few TRBD1 CASSKRGQEGIFRDGYTF TGTGCCAGCAGCAAACGAGGACAGGAGGGGATTTTTCGTGATGGCTACACCTTC
TRBJ2-1 TRBV29-1 . . CSIGGPHYNEQSF TGCAGCATTGGGGGCCCACACTACAATGAGCAGTCCTTC
TRBJ2-5 TRBV20-1 . TRBD1 CSARVPGGRETQYF TGCAGTGCTAGAGTCCCAGGGGGACGGGAGACCCAGTACTTC
TRBJ1-2 TRBV14 . . CVSSQVGFLSYGYTF TGTGTCAGCAGCCAAGTGGGGTTCCTTAGCTATGGCTACACCTTC
TRBJ1-5 TRBV7-8 many . CASSSIRGNQPQHF TGTGCCAGCAGCTCAATCCGAGGAAATCAGCCCCAGCATTTT
TRBJ2-7 TRBV11-2 once . CASSSGLGGHEQYF TGTGCCAGCAGCTCAGGATTGGGCGGCCACGAACAGTACTTC
TRBJ2-1 TRBV10-3 . TRBD1 CAIGVGQGEGEQFF TGTGCCATCGGGGTCGGACAGGGGGAAGGCGAGCAGTTCTTC
TRBJ1-1 TRBV12-3/TRBV12-4 . . CTSSEGQSGETFF TGTACCAGCAGTGAGGGGCAATCGGGTGAAACTTTCTTT
TRBJ2-7 TRBV2 . . CASSEALFAVPYEQYF TGTGCCAGCAGTGAAGCCCTCTTTGCAGTCCCCTACGAGCAGTACTTC
TRBJ1-1 TRBV6-6 . . CAISLGQYTEAFF TGTGCCATCAGCCTAGGACAGTACACTGAAGCTTTCTTT
TRBJ2-7 TRBV4-2 . TRBD2 CTSSLRLLAGGTYEQYF TGTACCAGCAGCCTTCGTCTCCTAGCGGGAGGCACCTACGAGCAGTACTTC
TRBJ2-7 TRBV2 . . CASRPYSYEQYF TGTGCCAGCAGGCCGTACAGCTACGAGCAGTACTTC
TRBJ1-1 TRBV28 . . CGSHSRGLNAEAFF TGTGGCAGTCACAGCCGGGGGTTGAACGCTGAAGCTTTCTTT
TRBJ1-2 TRBV6-5 . TRBD1 CASRRTGRGYGYTF TGTGCCAGCAGACGGACAGGGCGGGGCTATGGTTACACCTTC
TRBJ2-7 TRBV12-3/TRBV12-4 . . CASNRNPPEQYF TGTGCTAGCAATCGGAATCCGCCCGAGCAGTACTTC
TRBJ2-3 TRBV7-3 . . CASSPRHHTDTQYF TGTGCCAGCAGTCCCAGACACCACACAGATACGCAGTATTTT
TRBJ1-6 TRBV6-6 many TRBD1 CASSYSGTGDSPLHF TGTGCCAGCAGTTACTCCGGGACAGGGGATTCACCCCTCCACTTT
TRBJ2-7 TRBV11-1 medium-sized TRBD2 CASSPDSGRYEQYF TGTGCCAGCAGCCCTGACAGCGGGAGGTACGAGCAGTACTTC
TRBJ1-5 TRBV20-1 few . CSAWDISLGGNQPQHF TGCAGTGCATGGGACATATCTCTGGGCGGCAATCAGCCCCAGCATTTT
TRBJ1-1 TRBV11-2 medium-sized TRBD1 CASSFLTGPEAFF TGTGCCAGCAGCTTTCTGACAGGGCCTGAAGCTTTCTTT
TRBJ1-2 TRBV11-2 . . CASIEGNYGYTF TGTGCCAGCATAGAGGGGAACTATGGCTACACCTTC
TRBJ2-3 TRBV11-2 . . CACTLLRDTQYF TGCGCCTGCACCCTATTGAGAGATACGCAGTATTTT
TRBJ2-7 TRBV4-2 . TRBD2 CASCQDPSSGSYEQYF TGTGCCAGCTGCCAAGATCCGAGTAGCGGGAGCTACGAGCAGTACTTC
TRBJ1-1 TRBV7-9 . . CASNPQGLINTEAFF TGTGCCAGCAACCCTCAGGGGCTAATAAACACTGAAGCTTTCTTT
TRBJ1-2 TRBV11-2 once . CVSCLVVNNYDYTF TGTGTCAGCTGCTTAGTAGTCAATAACTATGACTACACCTTC
TRBJ2-1 TRBV7-9 few . CASSLYNEQLF TGTGCCAGCAGCTTATATAATGAGCAGCTCTTC
TRBJ2-1 TRBV29-1 . TRBD1 CSVVGQGPFNEQLF TGCAGCGTTGTTGGACAGGGACCTTTCAACGAACAGCTCTTC
TRBJ2-1 TRBV4-2 few . CASSQGSSGIHNEQFF TGTGCCAGCAGCCAAGGGTCTAGTGGGATTCACAATGAGCAGTTCTTC
TRBJ2-2 TRBV11-2 . . CASGSRLVTNTEELFF TGTGCCAGCGGCTCTAGGCTGGTAACGAACACCGAGGAGCTGTTTTTT
TRBJ2-7 TRBV5-4 . . CASSLCYEQYF TGTGCCAGCAGCCTGTGTTACGAGCAGTACTTC
TRBJ2-1 TRBV4-1 . . CASSPEVGVQGRNEQFF TGCGCCAGCAGCCCAGAGGTGGGAGTACAGGGGAGGAATGAGCAGTTCTTC
TRBJ2-3 TRBV5-4 once . CASTASGTGTGTQYF TGTGCCAGCACGGCTAGCGGGACCGGGACAGGTACGCAGTATTTT
TRBJ1-4 TRBV11-2 . . CARSLEVGDEKVFF TGTGCCAGAAGCCTAGAGGTTGGGGACGAAAAAGTGTTTTTT
TRBJ2-1 TRBV29-1 many TRBD2 CSVEPGLGSEQFF TGCAGCGTTGAACCGGGACTAGGTAGTGAGCAGTTCTTC
TRBJ2-6 TRBV11-3 . TRBD1 CASTKIPRDSIPYSGANVLTF TGTGCCAGCACCAAAATTCCCCGGGACAGCATACCTTACTCTGGGGCCAATGTCCTGACTTTC
TRBJ1-2 TRBV29-1 . . CIVGHEGYGYTF TGCATCGTTGGACACGAGGGCTATGGCTACACCTTC
TRBJ2-1 TRBV11-2 . . CASSLVGVSHNEQFF TGTGCCAGCAGCTTAGTGGGAGTCTCCCACAATGAGCAGTTCTTC
TRBJ2-5 TRBV6-1 many TRBD2 CASSVTSGGGGDQYF TGTGCCAGCAGTGTGACTAGCGGGGGGGGGGGTGACCAGTACTTC
TRBJ2-1 TRBV11-1 . . CASSLGLAGEVDNGQFF TGTGCCAGCAGTCTGGGATTAGCAGGAGAAGTTGACAATGGGCAGTTCTTC
TRBJ2-2 TRBV12-3/TRBV12-4 . . CASSSLARVVTGELFF TGTGCCAGCAGTTCGTTAGCGAGAGTAGTCACCGGGGAGCTGTTTTTT
TRBJ2-7 TRBV11-2 . TRBD2 CASSIRLLGVSGSEQYF TGTGCCAGCAGCATCAGGCTCCTCGGGGTTAGCGGGTCCGAGCAGTATTTC
TRBJ1-5 TRBV6-1 . . CTSSEATPDSNEPQHF TGTACCAGCAGTGAAGCTACACCCGATAGCAATGAGCCCCAGCATTTT
TRBJ2-1 TRBV29-1 few TRBD2 CSVGGGASGWYNEQFF TGCAGCGTTGGAGGGGGGGCTAGCGGGTGGTACAATGAGCAGTTCTTC
TRBJ2-4 TRBV12-3/TRBV12-4 few . CASIRARAKNIQYF TGTGCCAGCATCCGGGCCCGAGCCAAAAACATTCAGTACTTC
TRBJ2-5 TRBV7-9 once . CVSSLGTPPDQETQYF TGTGTCAGCAGCCTCGGGACACCACCCGACCAAGAGACCCAGTACTTC
TRBJ2-7 TRBV11-2 medium-sized TRBD1 CASSPPRTGYVYEQYF TGTGCCAGCAGCCCCCCCCGGACAGGGTACGTCTACGAGCAGTACTTC
TRBJ2-3 TRBV5-4 . . CARSLGRGRPDTQYF TGTGCCAGGAGCTTGGGCCGGGGGAGGCCAGATACGCAGTATTTT
TRBJ2-1 TRBV14 many . CASSQAGRHNEQFF TGTGCCAGCAGCCAAGCGGGACGTCACAATGAGCAGTTCTTC